This T cell receptor (beta chain) was captured by sequencing in a study of persistence of HIV-infected CD4 T cells. This nonspecific control used anti-CD3/anti-CD28 bead stimulation of CD4+ T cells. Sorting of responding CD4+ T cells relied on upregulated CD40 ligand together with CD69. PBMCs were depleted of CD8+ T cells before stimulation. The libraries were made with immunoSEQ version 4 in survey mode. Sequencing used immunoSEQ multiplex PCR; TCRdb keeps in-frame clones, though not all of them. The sample consists of over 35,000 clones, roughly 90% of them appearing once. For this clone: Its antigen is not known.

This CDR3 region has 16 residues. CDR1 KGHSH and CDR2 LQKENI come from the germline V gene. Trimming removed 3 bases from V and 6 bases from J; junction bases left unmatched: 6. This specimen consisted of CD4+ T cells sorted from PBMCs after approximately 19-hour stimulation, obtained from a patient who received antiretroviral therapy. V and J are TRBV18 and TRBJ2-3, with 13 bases aligning to TRBD2. The sequence was collected from an adult man with HIV who was CMV-seropositive. The CDR3, as DNA: TGTGCCAGCTCACCTACTAGCGGGGGGGCCGGCGATACGCAGTATTTT. Its translation: CASSPTSGGAGDTQYF.